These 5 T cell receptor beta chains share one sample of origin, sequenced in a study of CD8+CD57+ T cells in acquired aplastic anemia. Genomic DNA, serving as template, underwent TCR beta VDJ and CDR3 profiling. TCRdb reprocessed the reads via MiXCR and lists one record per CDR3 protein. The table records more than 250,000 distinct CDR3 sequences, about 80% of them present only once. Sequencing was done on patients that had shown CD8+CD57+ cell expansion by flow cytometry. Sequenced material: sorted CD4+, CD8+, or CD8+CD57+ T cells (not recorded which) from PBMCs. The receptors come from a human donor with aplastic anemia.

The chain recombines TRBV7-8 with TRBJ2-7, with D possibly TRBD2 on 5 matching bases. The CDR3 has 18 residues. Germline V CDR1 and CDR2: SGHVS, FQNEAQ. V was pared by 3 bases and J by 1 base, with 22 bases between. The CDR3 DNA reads TGTGCCAGCAGCTTTCAGGCGGGCGGGTATGCCCCTTCCTACGAGCAGTACGTC. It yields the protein CASSFQAGGYAPSYEQYV.

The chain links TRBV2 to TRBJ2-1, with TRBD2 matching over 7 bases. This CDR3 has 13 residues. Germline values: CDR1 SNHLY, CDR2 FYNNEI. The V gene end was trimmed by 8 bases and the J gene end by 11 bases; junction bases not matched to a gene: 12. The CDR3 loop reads CASGDGGSDKQFF. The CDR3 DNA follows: TGTGCCAGCGGGGACGGGGGGAGCGATAAGCAGTTCTTC.

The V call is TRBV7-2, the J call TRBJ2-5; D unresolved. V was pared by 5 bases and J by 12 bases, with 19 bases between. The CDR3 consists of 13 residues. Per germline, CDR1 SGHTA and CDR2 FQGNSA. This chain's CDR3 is CASSPLYQEIEYF. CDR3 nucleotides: TGTGCCAGCAGCCCACTGTACCAAGAGATCGAGTACTTC.

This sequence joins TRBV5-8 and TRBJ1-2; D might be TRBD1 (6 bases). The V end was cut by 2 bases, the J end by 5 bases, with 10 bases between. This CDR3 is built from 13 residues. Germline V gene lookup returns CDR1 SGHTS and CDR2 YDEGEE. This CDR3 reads CASSLNREYGYTF. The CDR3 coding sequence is TGTGCCAGCAGCTTAAACAGGGAATATGGCTACACCTTC.

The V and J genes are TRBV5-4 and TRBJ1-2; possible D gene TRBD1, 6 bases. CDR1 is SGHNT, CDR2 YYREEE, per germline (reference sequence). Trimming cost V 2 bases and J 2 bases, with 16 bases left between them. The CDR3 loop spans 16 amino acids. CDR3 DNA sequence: TGTGCCAGCAGCTTTCTAAACCCCGGACAGAACTATGGCTACACCTTC. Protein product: CASSFLNPGQNYGYTF.